Listed here are 14 T cell receptor beta chains from one sample, sequenced in a study of identical twins (dated by TCRdb to the mid-2010s). Libraries were built with 5' RACE. Sequencing was carried out with an Illumina HiSeq 2000. Clones were called with MiXCR by TCRdb after fastp trimmed the public reads at Q25, and only in-frame beta chains were retained. Each entry merges the rows of one CDR3 protein and shows their most common DNA and genes. The sample table shows around 570,000 distinct CDR3 sequences, and 9.6% are seen once. The top ten clonotypes cover approximately 3% of the sample. This sample was shared with a second study, whose subject was yellow fever vaccine responses in identical twins.

Sequences were obtained from PBMCs. The receptors come from a woman aged 18-30 years in good health.

CDR3 loop: CASSQGGMYEQYF. DNA for the CDR3: TGTGCCAGCAGCCAAGGGGGCATGTACGAGCAGTACTTC. This chain connects TRBV12-3 or TRBV12-4 to TRBJ2-7; 7 bases line up with TRBD1. Trimming took 6 bases from V and 4 from J; bases not matched to a gene: 6. The CDR3 contains 13 residues.

This clonotype was observed a few times. This chain links TRBV2 with TRBJ2-3, with 9 bases lining up with TRBD2. The germline V gene has CDR1 SNHLY and CDR2 FYNNEI. After removal of 4 bases from V and 2 bases from J, the junction contained 4 bases not matched to a gene. The CDR3 is made up of 15 amino acids. CDR3 residues: CASSVPSGNTDTQYF. In DNA, the CDR3 is TGTGCCAGCAGTGTTCCTAGCGGGAACACAGATACGCAGTATTTT. Drawing the rest from reference TRBV2 and TRBJ2-3, the complete variable domain is EPEVTQTPSHQVTQMGQEVILRCVPISNHLYFYWYRQILGQKVEFLVSFYNNEISEKSEIFDDQFSVERPDGSNFTLKIRSTKLEDSAMYFCASSVPSGNTDTQYFGPGTRLTVL.

This clonotype was observed at least ten times. The chain links TRBV24-1 to TRBJ1-2; 9 bases agree with TRBD1. V lost 4 bases to trimming and J lost 7 bases; unmatched junction nucleotides: 6. The CDR3 has 14 amino acids. Germline CDR1 is KGHDR and CDR2 is SFDVKD. CDR3 in amino acids: CATSEPGQGFGYTF. As DNA, the CDR3 is TGTGCCACCAGTGAACCGGGACAGGGCTTTGGCTACACCTTC.

This clonotype was seen many times. The chain is built from TRBV20-1 and TRBJ2-7; possible D gene TRBD1, 6 bases. The CDR3 is 14 residues long. The V end lost 0 bases, the J end lost 5 bases, and 14 bases lay between the germline ends. Germline CDR1 and CDR2: DFQATT and SNEGSKA (reference sequence). In DNA form, the CDR3 reads TGCAGTGCTAGAGACCCCCAGGGGTACCACGAGCAGTACTTC. Translated, it gives CSARDPQGYHEQYF.

This clonotype was seen many times. This chain links TRBV5-1 with TRBJ2-3; D remains ambiguous. Trimming stripped 4 bases from V and 2 bases from J, with 11 bases between. Germline CDR1 SGHRS, CDR2 YFSETQ. The CDR3 contains 14 residues. CDR3: CASSQGGNTDTQYF. The CDR3 DNA is TGCGCCAGCAGCCAAGGTGGCAACACAGATACGCAGTATTTT.

This chain links TRBV7-2 with TRBJ1-1; D possibly corresponds to TRBD1 (5 bases). Trimming removed 3 bases from V and 4 bases from J, with 12 bases in between. CDR1 SGHTA and CDR2 FQGNSA come from the germline V gene. This CDR3 has 14 amino acids. CDR3 coding DNA: TGTGCCAGCAGCTTGCCGGGACGGGTCACTGAAGCTTTCTTT. Its protein is CASSLPGRVTEAFF.

This clonotype was seen repeatedly, ten times or more. This sequence may be a read error, since a much larger clone differs from it by one base. The gene calls are TRBV9 and TRBJ2-3, with unresolved D. The V gene lost 2 bases and the J gene lost 5 bases, with 3 bases spanning the gap. This CDR3 region has 11 residues. CDR1 and CDR2 (germline): SGDLS, YYNGEE. The CDR3 loop is CASSVEDTQYF. The CDR3 region has the DNA TGTGCCAGCAGCGTCGAAGATACGCAGTATTTT.

This clonotype has more than one count but fewer than ten. Relative to the germline gene, one junction end is altered; a read error may explain this. This rearrangement joins TRBV7-9 to TRBJ2-3; tentative D call: TRBD2 (7 bases). CDR1 SEHNR and CDR2 FQNEAQ come from the germline V gene (reference sequence). The CDR3 covers 14 residues. CDR3 loop: CASSSTRDEGGRDF. CDR3 DNA: TGTGCCAGCAGCTCGACCCGGGACGAGGGGGGGAGGGATTTT.

The chain has TRBV6-1 and TRBJ2-3; no definite D call. This CDR3 comprises 15 residues. The V gene's germline CDR1 is MNHNS and CDR2 SASEGT. The V end lost 6 bases, the J end lost 1 base, and 14 bases lay between the germline ends. CDR3 protein: CASSKPKTGTDTQYF. The CDR3 DNA reads TGTGCCAGCAGCAAGCCTAAGACCGGCACAGATACGCAGTATTTT.

This clonotype was seen a few times. The genes are TRBV7-9 and TRBJ1-2; D is uncertain. The germline V and J ends were trimmed by 2 bases and 6 bases, with 13 bases remaining between them. This CDR3 is built from 14 residues. CDR1 is SEHNR and CDR2 is FQNEAQ in the germline V gene (reference sequence). CDR3 nucleotide sequence: TGTGCCAGCAGCTTATACGGCACCGAGAATGGCTACACCTTC. Translating it yields CASSLYGTENGYTF.

This clonotype was observed a handful of times. The V call is TRBV5-1, the J call TRBJ2-3, with a possible D match to TRBD1 (6 bases). Trimming took off 4 bases at V and 0 bases at J, with 15 bases between the two ends. The germline gives CDR1 SGHRS, CDR2 YFSETQ. The CDR3 consists of 16 residues. The CDR3 is CASSPDRQASTDTQYF. The CDR3 coding sequence is TGCGCCAGCAGCCCCGACAGGCAAGCAAGCACAGATACGCAGTATTTT.

This clonotype appeared many times. At one boundary the junction diverges from the germline segment, which might be a read error. The V and J genes are TRBV12-3 or TRBV12-4 and TRBJ2-7; D not certain. There are 14 residues in the CDR3. The CDR3 spells CASSLGKGSHEQYF. CDR3 coding DNA: TGTGCCAGCAGTTTAGGGAAGGGCTCCCACGAGCAGTACTTC.

This clonotype was observed many times. This rearrangement joins TRBV12-3 or TRBV12-4 to TRBJ2-7; possibly TRBD1 for D (5 bases). CDR3 length: 13 residues. Deletions cut 3 bases from V and 3 bases from J, with 9 bases between. CDR3 DNA sequence: TGTGCCAGCAGTTTGTGGCAGGGCTACGAGCAGTACTTC. Translation: CASSLWQGYEQYF.

This rearrangement joins TRBV12-3 or TRBV12-4 to TRBJ1-5, with TRBD1 matching 10 bases. The CDR3 consists of 14 residues. J was trimmed by 5 bases and V by 6 bases; bases with no gene match: 4. The CDR3 region is CASSPDRGYQPQHF. The CDR3 bases are TGTGCCAGCAGCCCGGACAGGGGGTATCAGCCCCAGCATTTT.